This T cell receptor beta chain was captured by sequencing in a study of beta chain features in type 1 diabetes. A few counts support this clone. What it binds is unknown. Whole-study results and caveats: TCRB CDR3s were moderately but significantly shorter in Type 1 diabetes patients in all four CD4+ subsets. Patients' naive, central memory and regulatory TCRB repertoires appeared more alike than those of healthy donors. VDJ junctions from type 1 diabetes patients carried fewer insertions and larger deletions.

All of the isolated RNA was reverse transcribed, so expressed TCRB transcripts were sequenced. Sequenced by immunoSEQ multiplex PCR; TCRdb stores in-frame clones only, minus some. This table holds about 250,000 clones, approximately 11% found once. CDR1 is SGHTA, CDR2 FQGTGA, per germline. The length of the CDR3 is 16 residues. The trim removed 1 base at V and 0 bases at J, leaving 1 base unmatched. The sample was naive CD4+ T cells from blood. The receptor comes from a man between 25 and 39 years old with type 1 diabetes. The chain carries TRBV7-3 and TRBJ2-2, with TRBD2 identical over 8 bases. In DNA form, the CDR3 reads TGTGCCAGCAGCTTAAGGCGGGGGGCGAACACCGGGGAGCTGTTTTTT. Protein sequence: CASSLRRGANTGELFF. The full variable domain, with the rest looked up from reference TRBV7-3 and TRBJ2-2, is GAGVSQTPSNKVTEKGKYVELRCDPISGHTALYWYRQSLGQGPEFLIYFQGTGAADDSGLPNDRFFAVRPEGSVSTLKIQRTERGDSAVYLCASSLRRGANTGELFFGEGSRLTVL.